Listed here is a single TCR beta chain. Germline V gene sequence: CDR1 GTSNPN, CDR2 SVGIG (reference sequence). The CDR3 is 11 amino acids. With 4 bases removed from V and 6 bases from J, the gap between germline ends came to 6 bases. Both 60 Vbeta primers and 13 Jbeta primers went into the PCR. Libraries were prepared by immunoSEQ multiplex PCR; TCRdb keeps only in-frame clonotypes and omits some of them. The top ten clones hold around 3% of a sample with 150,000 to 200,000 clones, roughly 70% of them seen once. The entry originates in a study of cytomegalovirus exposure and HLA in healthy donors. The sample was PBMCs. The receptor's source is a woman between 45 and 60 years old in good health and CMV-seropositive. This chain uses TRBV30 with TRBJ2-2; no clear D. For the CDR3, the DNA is TGTGCCTGGAATATAGCCGGGGAGCTGTTTTTT. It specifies CAWNIAGELFF.